This T cell receptor (beta chain) appears in the sequencing data of a study of T cell changes during pregnancy in multiple sclerosis. Germline loops: CDR1 ENHRY, CDR2 SYGVKD. The CDR3 extends over 16 amino acids. Trimming removed 3 bases from V and 5 bases from J; junction bases left unmatched: 9. The assay was immunoSEQ multiplex PCR, and TCRdb's table has in-frame clones only and misses some. Of about 24,000 clones in the sample, 88% were seen once. V usage is TRBV10-3 and J usage is TRBJ2-2, with TRBD1 matching 7 bases. This sequence originates from a female donor in good health, enrolled as a control in a pregnancy study. Sequenced here: CD4+ T cells from peripheral blood mononuclear cells, sampled in the first trimester of pregnancy. The CDR3 nucleotides read TGTGCCATCAGTGATAGAGGGACAGAGCTTACCGGGGAGCTGTTTTTT. This sequence encodes CAISDRGTELTGELFF.